The 27 T cell receptor beta chains below were found in one sample sequenced in a study of T cell repertoires and HLA-DP antigens. No antigen has been assigned to these receptors. Assay: immunoSEQ multiplex PCR; the TCRdb copy retains only in-frame clones and omits some. Here the sample spans around 100,000 clones, roughly 92% being singletons. Sequencing used CD4+ T cells from PBMCs. The receptor source for this set is a woman between 18 and 29 years old in good health and CMV-seronegative.

The rearrangement links TRBV28 to TRBJ1-2; the match to TRBD1 covers 7 bases. The CDR3 is made up of 12 amino acids. CDR1 is MDHEN, CDR2 SYDVKM, per germline. The V gene end was trimmed by 8 bases and the J gene end by 6 bases; junction bases not matched to a gene: 6. The CDR3 loop reads CASYDREHGYTF. CDR3 sequence (DNA): TGTGCCAGCTATGACAGGGAACATGGCTACACCTTC.

This chain connects TRBV6-7 to TRBJ2-2, with unresolved D. TRBV6-7 counts as an open reading frame of uncertain function. Trimming took off 6 bases at V and 5 bases at J, with 10 bases between the two ends. The CDR3 has 13 residues. The DNA for the CDR3 is TGTGCCAGCAGCGTCAAACGAACCGGGGAGCTGTTTTTT. Translated: CASSVKRTGELFF.

J is TRBJ2-3 and V is TRBV5-1, with 8 nucleotides matching TRBD1. The CDR3 totals 14 residues. V dropped 4 bases and J dropped 4; count of bases not matched to a gene: 5. Germline V gene sequence: CDR1 SGHRS, CDR2 YFSETQ. Here the CDR3 DNA reads TGCGCCAGCAGCCCGGACAGGGCGGCAGATACGCAGTATTTT. Translated, it gives CASSPDRAADTQYF.

This clone was detected only once. The chain links TRBV28 to TRBJ1-5, with 8 bases that match TRBD1. Unmatched junction bases numbered 8, after V lost 7 bases and J lost 0 bases. CDR1 and CDR2 from the germline V gene are MDHEN and SYDVKM. The CDR3 runs to 16 residues. The CDR3 DNA reads TGTGCCAGCACCTACGGGACAGGAGATAGCAATCAGCCCCAGCATTTT. Translated: CASTYGTGDSNQPQHF.

The genes are TRBV5-8 and TRBJ1-2, with unresolved D. There are 13 residues in the CDR3. V lost 6 bases and J 7 bases, leaving 16 bases between the germline ends. Germline assignment: CDR1 SGHTS and CDR2 YDEGEE. CDR3 loop: CASTRTSSGGYTF. As DNA, the CDR3 is TGTGCCAGCACCCGAACGAGCAGTGGTGGCTACACCTTC.

The rearrangement joins TRBV5-1 to TRBJ2-6, with D unresolved. V lost 4 bases to trimming and J lost 0 bases, with 11 bases between them. The CDR3 length is 16 residues. Per germline, CDR1 SGHRS and CDR2 YFSETQ. The CDR3 sequence is CASSQYPSSGANVLTF. The CDR3 bases are TGCGCCAGCAGCCAATATCCCAGCTCTGGGGCCAACGTCCTGACTTTC.

The genes are TRBV6-1 and TRBJ1-2, with a weak D call TRBD1 (6 bases). Per germline, CDR1 MNHNS and CDR2 SASEGT. The CDR3 is 14 residues long. V shed 6 bases and J shed 4 bases, with 15 bases lying between them. CDR3 sequence: CASSADRSSYGYTF. For the CDR3, the DNA is TGTGCCAGCAGCGCCGACAGGTCCTCCTATGGCTACACCTTC.

The gene calls are TRBV7-6 and TRBJ2-5; D is uncertain. The CDR3 has 13 amino acids. CDR1 is SGHVS and CDR2 is FNYEAQ in the germline V gene. V was clipped by 5 bases and J by 2 bases, with 9 bases between them. This CDR3 is CASSTPKQETQYF. The CDR3 DNA sequence: TGTGCCAGCAGCACCCCTAAGCAAGAGACCCAGTACTTC.

This clone was detected once. This rearrangement joins TRBV29-1 to TRBJ2-2; D is uncertain. V gave up 4 bases and J gave up 5 bases, with 11 bases separating them. Germline values: CDR1 SQVTM, CDR2 ANQGSEA. This CDR3 contains 13 residues. CDR3 nucleotides: TGCAGCGTTGGGGCGCAGGCAACCGGGGAGCTGTTTTTT. Its protein product is CSVGAQATGELFF.

This chain joins TRBV25-1 and TRBJ2-1; 9 nucleotides agree with TRBD2. Germline CDR1 is MGHDK and CDR2 is SYGVNS. V gave up 5 bases and J gave up 1 base; unmatched junction bases: 6. The CDR3 length is 16 residues. This chain's CDR3 is CASSKAGGGSYNEQFF. The CDR3 coding sequence is TGTGCCAGCAGTAAAGCGGGAGGAGGATCCTACAATGAGCAGTTCTTC.

The DNA of the CDR3 is TGTGCCAGCAGCGCCGACTCCCTTGGCGGCTATGGCTACACCTTC. Translating gives CASSADSLGGYGYTF. This sequence joins TRBV6-1 and TRBJ1-2; D is unresolved. V lost 6 bases to trimming and J lost 4 bases, with 18 bases between them. Germline CDR1 reads MNHNS; CDR2 reads SASEGT. The CDR3 runs to 15 residues.

The V and J genes are TRBV19 and TRBJ1-2; 8 nucleotides agree with TRBD1. The CDR3 runs to 13 residues. With 5 bases clipped from V and 4 bases from J, the junction kept 3 bases outside the gene matches. Germline loops: CDR1 LNHDA, CDR2 SQIVND (reference sequence). CDR3 nucleotides: TGTGCCAGTAGTGTGACAGGGGCCTATGGCTACACCTTC. This gives the protein CASSVTGAYGYTF.

The chain recombines TRBV7-2 with TRBJ2-1; D could derive from TRBD1 or TRBD2 (5 bases each). V was shortened by 3 bases and J by 5 bases, with 11 bases between the two germline ends. CDR3 length: 14 residues. Germline-derived CDR1 and CDR2 are SGHTA and FQGNSA. The CDR3 is CASSLRGPDNEQFF. CDR3 sequence (DNA): TGTGCCAGCAGCTTGAGGGGTCCCGACAATGAGCAGTTCTTC.

The chain carries TRBV2 and TRBJ1-6; TRBD1 is a possible D gene (5 bases). The V end lost 3 bases, the J end lost 9 bases, and 12 bases lay between the germline ends. The CDR3 consists of 14 residues. CDR1 is SNHLY, CDR2 FYNNEI, per germline. In DNA form, the CDR3 reads TGTGCCAGCAGTGATTTCAGGGAGGGTTCACCCCTCCACTTT. Translation gives CASSDFREGSPLHF.

The gene calls are TRBV7-9 and TRBJ2-1; no clear D gene. The CDR3 contains 16 residues. Germline loops: CDR1 SEHNR, CDR2 FQNEAQ (reference sequence). The ends were cut back, 4 bases at V and 0 bases at J, with 13 bases in the middle. In nucleotides, the CDR3 is TGTGCCAGCAGCTCGAACAAGGCGACCTCCTACAATGAGCAGTTCTTC. Translating gives CASSSNKATSYNEQFF.

The chain has TRBV7-3 and TRBJ1-2; 8 bases map to TRBD1. The CDR3 is made up of 17 amino acids. CDR1 SGHTA and CDR2 FQGTGA come from the germline V gene. Trimming removed 5 bases from V and 4 bases from J; junction bases left unmatched: 15. The CDR3 DNA is TGTGCCAGCAGCCTAAAAGGGGGAACAGGGACAGGCTATGGCTACACCTTC. Its translation is CASSLKGGTGTGYGYTF.

V usage is TRBV19 and J usage is TRBJ2-5; D may be TRBD1 (6 bases). V was trimmed by 5 bases and J by 5 bases, leaving 15 bases between them. CDR1 and CDR2 from the germline V gene are LNHDA and SQIVND (reference sequence). CDR3 length equals 14 residues. The CDR3 DNA sequence: TGTGCCAGTAGTGTACAGGGTAGTAGTGAGACCCAGTACTTC. Its protein product is CASSVQGSSETQYF.

This clone was seen more than once but under ten times. This chain links TRBV6-1 with TRBJ1-3; D remains unclear. The V gene's germline CDR1 is MNHNS and CDR2 SASEGT. Trimming took off 2 bases at V and 0 bases at J, with 8 bases between the two ends. The CDR3 sequence is 15 residues long. CDR3 amino acids: CASSERRSSGNTIYF. The CDR3 DNA sequence: TGTGCCAGCAGTGAAAGACGGAGCTCTGGAAACACCATATATTTT.

The rearrangement joins TRBV7-2 to TRBJ1-2; 8 bases map to TRBD1. CDR1 and CDR2 (germline): SGHTA, FQGNSA. Trimming cost V 5 bases and J 6 bases; bases outside gene matches: 8. CDR3 length: 14 amino acids. The chain's CDR3 is CASSPGQGSDGYTF. CDR3 sequence (DNA): TGTGCCAGCAGCCCTGGACAGGGATCGGATGGCTACACCTTC.

The chain carries TRBV7-3 and TRBJ2-3; 7 positions match TRBD1. This CDR3 is 14 amino acids long. Trimming took 5 bases from V and 3 from J; bases not matched to a gene: 5. Germline V gene lookup returns CDR1 SGHTA and CDR2 FQGTGA. The DNA for the CDR3 is TGTGCCAGCAGCCCCTCGACAGGGACAGATACGCAGTATTTT. This codes for CASSPSTGTDTQYF.

V and J are TRBV2 and TRBJ1-1, with a possible D match to TRBD1 (5 bases). The CDR3 loop spans 14 amino acids. V dropped 4 bases and J dropped 3 bases, with 12 bases sitting between them. Germline CDR1 SNHLY, CDR2 FYNNEI. The CDR3 nucleotides read TGTGCCAGCAGTGTTCAGGCGGGGGACACTGAAGCTTTCTTT. Encoded protein: CASSVQAGDTEAFF.

The V and J genes are TRBV10-1 and TRBJ2-3; tentatively, D is TRBD1 or TRBD2 (5 bases each). The CDR3 is 13 residues long. CDR1 and CDR2 from the germline V gene are WNHNN and SYGVQD (reference sequence). The ends were cut back, 6 bases at V and 4 bases at J, with 11 bases in the middle. This chain's CDR3 is CASRGETPDTQYF. For the CDR3, the DNA is TGCGCCAGCAGGGGGGAGACGCCAGATACGCAGTATTTT.

CDR3 in DNA: TGCAGTGCTAGAGATAACACCCAGTACTTC. This gives the protein CSARDNTQYF. J is TRBJ2-5 and V is TRBV20-1; the D is unclear. The CDR3 has 10 residues. V lost 0 bases and J lost 8, with 4 bases in between. Germline CDR1 DFQATT, CDR2 SNEGSKA (reference sequence).

The rearrangement links TRBV4-2 to TRBJ1-2; D not resolved. V was pared by 0 bases and J by 6 bases, with 11 bases between. Per the germline V gene, CDR1 is LGHNA and CDR2 is YNFKEQ. The CDR3 sequence is 14 residues long. CDR3 protein: CASSQDRRSDGYTF. CDR3 nucleotides: TGTGCCAGCAGCCAAGATAGGAGGAGCGATGGCTACACCTTC.

V and J are TRBV2 and TRBJ2-3; perhaps TRBD2 as D (6 bases). CDR1 SNHLY and CDR2 FYNNEI come from the germline V gene. Trimming left V 6 bases short and J 9 bases short, with 16 bases between. The CDR3 length is 13 residues. CDR3 in amino acids: CASSMRGVETQYF. The DNA for the CDR3 is TGTGCCAGCAGCATGCGGGGTGTGGAGACGCAGTATTTT. Combining the CDR3 with reference TRBV2 and TRBJ2-3 gives the whole variable domain EPEVTQTPSHQVTQMGQEVILRCVPISNHLYFYWYRQILGQKVEFLVSFYNNEISEKSEIFDDQFSVERPDGSNFTLKIRSTKLEDSAMYFCASSMRGVETQYFGPGTRLTVL.

The chain combines TRBV5-1 with TRBJ1-4; 8 bases are shared with TRBD1. The CDR3 length is 15 residues. V trimming: 6 bases; J trimming: 5 bases; junction bases outside the gene matches: 9. Germline loops: CDR1 SGHRS, CDR2 YFSETQ. The CDR3 loop is CASTLQDRVNEKLFF. The CDR3 coding sequence is TGCGCCAGCACCCTCCAGGACAGGGTAAATGAAAAACTGTTTTTT.

The CDR3 spells CASSLRGWGNYGYTF. The CDR3 nucleotides are TGTGCCAGCAGCTTGCGAGGATGGGGTAACTATGGCTACACCTTC. The V and J genes are TRBV5-6 and TRBJ1-2, with D unclear. Germline V gene lookup returns CDR1 SGHDT and CDR2 YYEEEE. V shed 1 base and J shed 1 base, with 11 bases lying between them. This CDR3 region has 15 residues.